This T cell receptor beta chain originates from a study of T-cell memory formation after mild COVID-19. Study-wide results and caveats: Detection of some responders pre-infection suggested pre-existing cross-reactive memory T cells participated. Proof of SARS-CoV-2 specificity was absent for the second-wave clones that crested on day 37. Contracting CD4+ clones lay largely in CM and EM, with CD8+ ones residing in EMRA.

This CDR3 contains 11 residues. Germline V gives CDR1 DFQATT, CDR2 SNEGSKA (reference sequence). The table lists this clonotype with a few counts. The antigen is not known. One entry per CDR3 protein results from TCRdb running MiXCR on the 5' RACE reads. This sample has 250,000 to 400,000 distinct CDR3 sequences, with more than 13% found just once. This clonotype was obtained from a man aged 18 to 29 who had mild COVID-19 (a few samples of this study predate the infection). Cell type and time point are not known. Material for sequencing was PBMCs or a T cell subset sorted from them (not recorded which). The V call is TRBV20-1, the J call TRBJ2-5; no reliable D call. The CDR3 region is CSRTPPETQYF. The CDR3 nucleotides read TGCAGCCGCACGCCCCCCGAGACCCAGTACTTC.